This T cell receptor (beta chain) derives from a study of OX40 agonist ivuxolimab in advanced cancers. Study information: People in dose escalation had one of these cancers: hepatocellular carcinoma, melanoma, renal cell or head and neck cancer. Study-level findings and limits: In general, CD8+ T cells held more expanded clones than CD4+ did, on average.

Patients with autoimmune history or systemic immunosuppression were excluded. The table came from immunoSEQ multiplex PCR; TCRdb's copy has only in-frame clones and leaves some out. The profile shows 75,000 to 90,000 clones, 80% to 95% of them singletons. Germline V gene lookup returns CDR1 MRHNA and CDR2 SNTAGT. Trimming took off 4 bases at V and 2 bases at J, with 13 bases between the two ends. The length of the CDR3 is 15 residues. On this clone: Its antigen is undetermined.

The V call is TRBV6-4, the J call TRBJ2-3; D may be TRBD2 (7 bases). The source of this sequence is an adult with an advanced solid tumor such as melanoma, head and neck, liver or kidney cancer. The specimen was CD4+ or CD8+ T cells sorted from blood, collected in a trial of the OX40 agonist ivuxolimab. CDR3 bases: TGTGCCAGCAGTGGGATCGGGGGGCCCACAGATACGCAGTATTTT. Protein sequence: CASSGIGGPTDTQYF.